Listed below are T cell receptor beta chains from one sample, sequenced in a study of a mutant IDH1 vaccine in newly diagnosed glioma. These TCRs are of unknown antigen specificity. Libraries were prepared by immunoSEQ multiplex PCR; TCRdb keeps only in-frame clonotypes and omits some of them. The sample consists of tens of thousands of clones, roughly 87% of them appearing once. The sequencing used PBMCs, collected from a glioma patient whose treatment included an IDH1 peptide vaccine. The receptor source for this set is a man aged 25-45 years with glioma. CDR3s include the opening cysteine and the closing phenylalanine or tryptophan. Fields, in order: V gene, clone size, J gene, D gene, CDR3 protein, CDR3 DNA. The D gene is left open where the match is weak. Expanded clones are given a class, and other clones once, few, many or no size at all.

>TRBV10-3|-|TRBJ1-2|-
CAISPTANYGYTF
TGTGCCATCAGTCCGACAGCTAACTATGGCTACACCTTC
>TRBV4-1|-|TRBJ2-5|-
CASSQEGARKETQYF
TGCGCCAGCAGCCAAGAGGGGGCGCGTAAGGAGACCCAGTACTTC
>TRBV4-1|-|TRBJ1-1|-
CASSQDAENTEAFF
TGCGCCAGCAGCCAAGACGCTGAGAACACTGAAGCTTTCTTT
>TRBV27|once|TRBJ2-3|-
CASSLLGSRASTDTQYF
TGTGCCAGCAGTTTATTGGGGAGCAGGGCTAGCACAGATACGCAGTATTTT
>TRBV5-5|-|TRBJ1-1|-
CASSLPLDTNTEAFF
TGTGCCAGCAGCTTGCCCCTAGACACAAACACTGAAGCTTTCTTT
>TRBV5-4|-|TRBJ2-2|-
CASSQGPGREINGELFF
TGTGCCAGCAGCCAGGGCCCCGGCCGGGAGATCAACGGGGAGCTGTTTTTT
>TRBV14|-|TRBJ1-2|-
CASSQSPGKGYTF
TGTGCCAGCAGCCAATCTCCCGGGAAGGGCTACACCTTC
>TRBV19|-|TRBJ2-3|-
CASSISRHGTPGETDTQYF
TGTGCCAGTAGTATAAGTCGTCACGGGACTCCGGGTGAGACAGATACGCAGTATTTT
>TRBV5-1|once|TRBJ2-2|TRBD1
CASSRDSPNTGELFF
TGCGCCAGCTCCCGGGACAGTCCGAACACCGGGGAGCTGTTTTTT
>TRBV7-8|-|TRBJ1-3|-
CASSNRDPLSSGNTIYF
TGTGCCAGCAGCAACCGGGACCCACTAAGCTCTGGAAACACCATATATTTT
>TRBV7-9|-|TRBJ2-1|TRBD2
CASSTRGTSGTYNEQFF
TGTGCCAGCAGCACCAGGGGAACTAGCGGAACCTACAATGAGCAGTTCTTC
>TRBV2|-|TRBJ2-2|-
CASTPGLGQGKGTGELFF
TGTGCCAGCACCCCCGGTCTCGGCCAGGGGAAGGGCACCGGGGAGCTGTTTTTT
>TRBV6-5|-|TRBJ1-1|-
CASSYFSYTEAFF
TGTGCCAGCAGTTACTTTTCTTACACTGAAGCTTTCTTT
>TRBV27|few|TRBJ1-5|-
CASSLGAGDSNQPQHF
TGTGCCAGCAGTTTAGGGGCAGGAGATAGCAATCAGCCCCAGCATTTT
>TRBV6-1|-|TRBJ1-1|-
CAITGRENTEAFF
TGTGCCATCACCGGGCGGGAGAACACTGAAGCTTTCTTT
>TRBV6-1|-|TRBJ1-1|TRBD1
CASRKGKTGDTEAFF
TGTGCCAGCAGAAAAGGTAAAACAGGGGACACTGAAGCTTTCTTT
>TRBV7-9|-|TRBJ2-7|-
CASSLAGRKTSYEQYF
TGTGCCAGCAGCTTAGCTGGCAGAAAAACCTCCTACGAGCAGTACTTC